This T cell receptor (beta chain) originates from a study of T cells in Graves' hyperthyroidism and ophthalmopathy (dated by TCRdb to about 2019). General notes on the study: Peripheral blood samples were taken at the time of initial diagnosis, prior to any treatment. To identify TCR V-J signatures that set the groups apart, the researchers used a discovery cohort of about a hundred patients, made up of roughly 40 with Graves' ophthalmopathy and about 60 with stable Graves' hyperthyroidism. Prospective prediction of ophthalmopathy was tested in an independent validation cohort consisting of 18 to 20 hyperthyroidism patients and 15 to 17 patients who later progressed to ophthalmopathy. The approximately 100 discovery patients were randomly split 7:3 into training and test sets. In roughly six Graves' hyperthyroidism patients, the study also compared T-cell repertoires from thyroid tissue with T-cell repertoires from blood. Once sampling was done, hyperthyroidism patients were given methimazole at a starting dose of 30 mg daily, whereas ophthalmopathy patients were given high-dose intravenous methylprednisolone. TCR Vbeta CDR3 sequencing of around 130 peripheral blood samples (approximately 44 ophthalmopathy, roughly 74 hyperthyroidism and some 17 progressor patients) is reported in the paper.

The TCR beta CDR3 regions were amplified from RNA transcripts. The TCR CDR3 was subjected to a first round of RT-PCR using the HTBI primer set and the Qiagen OneStep RT-PCR kit. Libraries were constructed in a second round of multiplex PCR, after which size selection and purification were carried out. The libraries were sequenced on an Illumina HiSeq2000 using paired-end 100 bp reads. The authors processed their data as follows. Raw data were processed with SOAPnuke, discarding reads with adapters, uncalled bases, mean Phred below 15, or no exact constant-primer or identifier match. High-quality paired reads were merged using COPE v1.2.5, and each unique nucleotide sequence was defined as a clonotype. MiTCR v1.1 was used to align the clonotypes against IMGT TRBV, TRBD and TRBJ reference segments. Only V-J combinations with frequency above 0.0001, covering about 99% of repertoires, were analysed. The TCS score was defined as the ratio of F50 (clonal expansion) to E x V (chaos), calculated using BLOSUM62-based TCRdist between CDR3 peptides within each V-J. Welch's t-statistics and random forest reduced 500 to 650 V-J features to 13, which were used in a naive Bayes classifier (R e1071). Thyroid-blood repertoire similarity was quantified with the Morisita-Horn index. The public reads were reanalyzed by TCRdb: fastp trimming at Q25, MiXCR alignment, in-frame beta chains only. Entries that share a CDR3 protein sequence are merged under the most common genes and DNA. TCRdb, rather than the study authors, made the V and J calls. Counted in this sample were 93,000 or so distinct CDR3 sequences; over 45% of them appeared once. The biggest ten clones account for roughly 25% of the sample.

As for this clonotype: No antigen is known for it. The CDR3 ends on some other residue instead of the conserved phenylalanine or tryptophan, so this is likely a read error.

Study-wide findings and limitations: A model built on a 13 V-J signature distinguished ophthalmopathy from stable hyperthyroidism, reaching about 88% sensitivity and approximately 81% specificity in cross-validation and 80%/75% in testing. Blood samples also contained most of the expanded thyroid clonotypes (frequency above 0.001), which suggests that blood repertoires may reflect thyroid immune responses. In validation, the model predicted progression to ophthalmopathy a median of about 6 months before onset, with roughly 70% sensitivity and roughly 73% specificity. No statistical method was used to set the sample size in advance, and investigators knew the group allocation.

Via the germline V gene, CDR1 is SGHVS and CDR2 FNYEAQ. V has 10 bases trimmed and J has 4 bases trimmed; junction bases matching no gene number 10. A total of 13 residues make up the CDR3, ends included. Only the CDR3 DNA stays, 39 bases, in frame from base 1. Graves' hyperthyroidism was defined as stable when no progression to ophthalmopathy occurred over 18 months of follow-up. Hyperthyroidism patients were aged 18 to 65 years and newly diagnosed, with disease duration of less than 2 months. Patients with uncontrolled infections, other autoimmune diseases, pregnancy or lactation were excluded. Clinical symptoms, serum thyroxine and TRAb, thyroid ultrasound, and orbital computed tomography formed the basis for the diagnoses. Ficoll-Paque density gradient centrifugation was used to isolate PBMCs from around 10 ml of fresh peripheral blood. Total RNA was extracted with Trizol reagent, and quality was checked on an Agilent 2100 Bioanalyzer.

This TCR came from a middle-aged man with Graves' hyperthyroidism. Sequenced input: blood. The receptor chain draws on TRBV7-6 and TRBJ2-7, and 7 bases in between align with TRBD2. The DNA is as follows: TGTGCCAACAGACCCAGCGGGGTGTACGAGCAGTACCTC. Its amino acids are CANRPSGVYEQYL.